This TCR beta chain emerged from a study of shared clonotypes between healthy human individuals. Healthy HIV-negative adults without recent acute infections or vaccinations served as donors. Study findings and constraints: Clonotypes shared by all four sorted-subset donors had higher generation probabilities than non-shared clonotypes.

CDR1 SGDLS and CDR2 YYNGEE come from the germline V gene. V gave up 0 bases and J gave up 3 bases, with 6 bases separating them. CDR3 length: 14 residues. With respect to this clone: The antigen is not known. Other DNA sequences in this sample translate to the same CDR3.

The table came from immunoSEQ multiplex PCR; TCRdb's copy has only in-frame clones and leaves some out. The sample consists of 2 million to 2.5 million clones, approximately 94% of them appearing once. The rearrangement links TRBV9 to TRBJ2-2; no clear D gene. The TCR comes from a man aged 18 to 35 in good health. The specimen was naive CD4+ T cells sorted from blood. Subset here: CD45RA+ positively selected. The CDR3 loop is CASSVVGDTGELFF. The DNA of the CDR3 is TGTGCCAGCAGCGTAGTAGGAGACACCGGGGAGCTGTTTTTT.